This T cell receptor beta chain was identified during a study of technical replicates of blood from a few donors. This table comes from immunoSEQ multiplex PCR, and its TCRdb copy is limited to in-frame clones, with some not included. In the table there are approximately 68,000 clones, 95% to 98% of which are singletons. CDR3 length: 14 residues. Germline V lookup: CDR1 SNHLY, CDR2 FYNNEI. Trimming left V 0 bases short and J 8 bases short, with 13 bases between. V usage is TRBV2 and J usage is TRBJ1-2; weak D call: TRBD1 (6 bases). Sequencing used T cells isolated from PBMCs. This sequence was found in a human donor in good health. The DNA of the CDR3 is TGTGCCAGCAGTGAAGCTACAGGGTCGAAAGGCTACACCTTC. It is translated as CASSEATGSKGYTF.